This T cell receptor beta chain was profiled in a study of cytomegalovirus exposure and HLA in healthy donors. The PCR had 60 Vbeta and 13 Jbeta primers. Assay: immunoSEQ multiplex PCR; the TCRdb copy retains only in-frame clones and omits some. The table shows roughly 150,000 clones, with less than 90% occurring only once. The CDR3 spans 14 residues. V lost 5 bases, J lost 6 bases, and 9 bases stayed unmatched. Germline loops: CDR1 SEHNR, CDR2 FQNEAQ (reference sequence). The chain joins TRBV7-9 to TRBJ1-2; 7 bases are shared with TRBD1. Input material: PBMCs. The TCR sequence derives from a man over 45 in good health and CMV-seropositive. The CDR3 coding sequence is TGTGCCAGCAGCCTAAGGGACAGTTCTCATGGCTACACCTTC. Encoded protein: CASSLRDSSHGYTF.